A selection of T cell receptor beta chains follows, all from one sample in a study of blood T cell repertoires in COVID-19. Sequenced by immunoSEQ multiplex PCR; TCRdb stores in-frame clones only, minus some. The table shows 200,000 or so clones, with 70% to 85% occurring only once. Sequenced input: peripheral blood. The receptor source for this set is a human donor with acute or convalescent COVID-19. The donor label of this sample is uncertain. The CDR3 runs from the conserved cysteine through the conserved F or W. Fields, in order: D gene, V gene, J gene, clone size, CDR3 DNA, CDR3 protein. The D gene is left open where the match is weak. Clone size is not always given. Where it is, it says once, few, many or a class for expanded clones.

NA	TRBV15	TRBJ2-7	NA	TGTGCCACCAGCAGGGGACTCACTTACGAGCAGTACTTC	CATSRGLTYEQYF
NA	TRBV12-5	TRBJ1-5	NA	TGTGCTAGTGGTTTGGTACTCGGGAGGACTGAGAATCAGCCCCAGCATTTT	CASGLVLGRTENQPQHF
TRBD2	TRBV7-9	TRBJ2-6	few	TGTGCCAGCAGCCGCGGGAGAGGCGCTCTAGGGGCCAACGTCCTGACTTTC	CASSRGRGALGANVLTF
NA	TRBV11-2	TRBJ1-3	NA	TGTGCCAGCAGCCGGCAGGACGGGGCTGGAAACACCATATATTTT	CASSRQDGAGNTIYF
TRBD1	TRBV5-1	TRBJ2-1	NA	TGCGCCAGCAGCTTGTATTTTGGAACAGGGGACAATGAGCAGTTCTTC	CASSLYFGTGDNEQFF
NA	TRBV7-2	TRBJ1-4	NA	TGTGCCAGCAGCTTGGGGCAGGGTGGCGAAAAACTGTTTTTT	CASSLGQGGEKLFF
TRBD2	TRBV7-2	TRBJ2-1	once	TGTGCCAGCAGCCCCGCGGGGACTAGCGGGGTTAACCGGCTCTTC	CASSPAGTSGVNRLF
TRBD2	TRBV19	TRBJ2-1	NA	TGTGCCAGTAGATCCTCGACTAGCGGGAGTGGTAATGAGCAGTTCTTC	CASRSSTSGSGNEQFF
TRBD2	TRBV6-6	TRBJ2-1	NA	TGTGCCAGCAGTCCTTGGACTAGCGGGAGGGCCCTCGGTTACAATGAGCAGTTCTTC	CASSPWTSGRALGYNEQFF
NA	TRBV14	TRBJ2-2	once	TGTGCCAGCAGGCGTGAGATGGTCGGGGAGCTGTTTTTT	CASRREMVGELFF
NA	TRBV9	TRBJ2-3	NA	TGTGCCAGCAGCGTCGGGGTGGCAGATACGCAGTATTTT	CASSVGVADTQYF
TRBD1	TRBV5-1	TRBJ2-5	NA	TGCGCCAGCAGCCGAGGACAGGGGCAAGAGACCCAGTACTTC	CASSRGQGQETQYF
TRBD1	TRBV18	TRBJ2-3	NA	TGTGCCAGCTCACCCGGACAGGTGGGACCTAGCACAGATACGCAGTATTTT	CASSPGQVGPSTDTQYF
NA	TRBV11-1	TRBJ1-2	once	TGTGCCAGCAGCCCCGGACTGGTCTATGGCTACACCTTC	CASSPGLVYGYTF
NA	TRBV28	TRBJ2-5	NA	TGTGCCAGCCTACGGACAAAAGAGACCCAGTACTTC	CASLRTKETQYF
NA	TRBV5-8	TRBJ1-1	NA	TGTGCCAGCAGCCCCGAAGACACACGGATGAACACTGAAGCTTTCTTT	CASSPEDTRMNTEAFF
TRBD2	TRBV11-2	TRBJ2-1	NA	TGTGCCAGCAGCCGATCCGGGACTAGCGGGAGTAGGGAGTACAATGAGCAGTTCTTC	CASSRSGTSGSREYNEQFF
NA	TRBV5-1	TRBJ2-5	once	TGCGCCAGCCGGGGACAAGAGACCCAGTACTTC	CASRGQETQYF
TRBD1	TRBV27	TRBJ1-2	NA	TGTGCCAGCAGCGACCGGGACAGGGGTAACTATGGCTACACCTTC	CASSDRDRGNYGYTF
TRBD1	TRBV14	TRBJ2-2	few	TGTGCCAGCAGCCAAAGAGGGACAGGGAACACCGGGGAGCTGTTTTTT	CASSQRGTGNTGELFF
TRBD1	TRBV7-2	TRBJ2-7	NA	TGTGCCAGCAGCTTTCCGGACAGGGCCTACGAGCAGTACTTC	CASSFPDRAYEQYF
NA	TRBV7-9	TRBJ1-2	few	TGTGCCAGCAGCTTACCCCCGGGGGGATCGGGCGGCTACACCTTC	CASSLPPGGSGGYTF
NA	TRBV27	TRBJ2-5	NA	TGTGCCAGCTCGGAGGGGAACCAAGAGACCCAGTACTTC	CASSEGNQETQYF
TRBD2	TRBV19	TRBJ2-1	once	TGTGCCAGTAGTGCAGCCGGGACAAGGACTAGCGGGACCCGAAATGAGCAGTTCTTC	CASSAAGTRTSGTRNEQFF
TRBD1	TRBV28	TRBJ1-5	few	TGTGCCAGCAGTCCCCAAACAGGGGTAGGCAATCAGCCCCAGCATTTT	CASSPQTGVGNQPQHF
NA	TRBV6-5	TRBJ2-1	NA	TGTGCCACCAGTTCAGGGACTTTCTCCTACAATGAGCAGTTCTTC	CATSSGTFSYNEQFF
TRBD1	TRBV7-2	TRBJ1-6	NA	TGTGCCAGCAGCTTAGCACAGGGGAATTCACCCCTCCACTTT	CASSLAQGNSPLHF
TRBD2	TRBV19	TRBJ2-1	NA	TGTGCCAGTAGTCCCCGGCGGGGGACTTACAATGAGCAGTTCTTC	CASSPRRGTYNEQFF
NA	TRBV7-9	TRBJ2-6	NA	TGTGCCAGCAGCTTAGGGACAGCAAACGTCCTGACTTTC	CASSLGTANVLTF
TRBD2	TRBV18	TRBJ2-3	NA	TGTGCCAGCTCACCAACTAGCGGGAGCACAGATACGCAGTATTTT	CASSPTSGSTDTQYF
TRBD2	TRBV7-3	TRBJ2-1	NA	TGTGCCAGCAGCTCCAACCCCGGGACTAGCCCTTACAATGAGCAGTTCTTC	CASSSNPGTSPYNEQFF
NA	TRBV3-1/TRBV3-2	TRBJ1-1	NA	TGTGCCAGCCAAGGTGGAGGACCTGAAGCTTTCTTT	CASQGGGPEAFF
NA	TRBV11-2	TRBJ1-1	NA	TGTGCCAGCAGCTTTATGGGCAGTGGGGCTTTCTTT	CASSFMGSGAFF
NA	TRBV11-2	TRBJ2-7	NA	TGTGCCAGCAGCCCAGGCACGACCTACGAGCAGTACTTC	CASSPGTTYEQYF
TRBD1	TRBV7-2	TRBJ1-5	NA	TGTGCCAGCTCCCTCGGGACAGGGATCAATCAGCCCCAGCATTTT	CASSLGTGINQPQHF
NA	TRBV7-2	TRBJ1-2	once	TGTGCCAGCAGCTTAGAGGGGAGGGATGGCTACACCTTC	CASSLEGRDGYTF
NA	TRBV28	TRBJ1-3	few	TGTGCCAGCAGCCCTCCCGGGACAAATCTCCGAAACACCATATATTTT	CASSPPGTNLRNTIYF
NA	TRBV3-1/TRBV3-2	TRBJ2-7	NA	TGTGCCAGCAGCCGTACATCCTACGAGCAGTACTTC	CASSRTSYEQYF
TRBD1	TRBV3-1/TRBV3-2	TRBJ1-2	once	TGTGCCAGCAGCCTAGACCGGGACAGGGTAGGTGGCTACACCTTC	CASSLDRDRVGGYTF
TRBD2	TRBV14	TRBJ2-5	NA	TGTGCCAGCAGCCAAGAGGTTAGCGGGACGTTCCAAGAGACCCAGTACTTC	CASSQEVSGTFQETQYF
TRBD1	TRBV18	TRBJ2-1	NA	TGTGCCAGCTCACCACGGAACCCTTCGGGACAGGGGGCAAATGAGCAGTTCTTC	CASSPRNPSGQGANEQFF